Each of the 28 T cell receptor beta chains below was sequenced from the same sample in a study of shared clonotypes between healthy human individuals. This table comes from immunoSEQ multiplex PCR, and its TCRdb copy is limited to in-frame clones, with some not included. The profile shows about 2.3 million clones, about 92% of them singletons. Sequencing was done on a sample of naive CD4+ T cells from PBMCs. The subset denotes: CD45RA+ positively selected. The receptors were sampled from a man aged 18-30 years in good health. Some clones in this sample may be carry-over from other donors' samples.

The chain carries TRBV10-2 and TRBJ2-7, with a weak D call TRBD1 (6 bases). Germline CDR1 is WSHSY and CDR2 is SAAADI. The CDR3 is 15 residues long. Between the trimmed V and J ends, which lost 2 bases and 0 bases, there was a span of 11 bases. CDR3 amino acids: CASSEEDSNSYEQYF. The CDR3 DNA sequence: TGCGCCAGCAGTGAGGAGGACAGCAACTCCTACGAGCAGTACTTC.

The V and J genes are TRBV10-2 and TRBJ1-1; D is unresolved. This CDR3 is 12 amino acids long. Germline assignment: CDR1 WSHSY and CDR2 SAAADI. The V end lost 2 bases, the J end lost 8 bases, and 9 bases lay between the germline ends. The chain's CDR3 is CASSERAPEAFF. The CDR3 DNA sequence: TGCGCCAGCAGTGAGCGGGCCCCCGAAGCTTTCTTT.

The gene calls are TRBV2 and TRBJ1-1; 7 nucleotides align to TRBD1. The germline gives CDR1 SNHLY, CDR2 FYNNEI. V lost 6 bases and J lost 2; bases outside the gene matches: 6. This CDR3 has 14 amino acids. The CDR3 DNA reads TGTGCCAGCAGCGCGGGACAGAAAAACACTGAAGCTTTCTTT. Protein product: CASSAGQKNTEAFF.

The chain has TRBV29-1 and TRBJ2-1; 7 bases align to TRBD2. The CDR3 is 12 amino acids. The ends lost 7 bases at V and 9 bases at J; junction bases unmatched: 9. The V gene's germline CDR1 is SQVTM and CDR2 ANQGSEA. DNA for the CDR3: TGCAGCGCCCGGGGGGTAGCGCTTGAGCAGTTCTTC. This sequence encodes CSARGVALEQFF.

J is TRBJ1-1 and V is TRBV28, with D uncertain. V lost 9 bases to trimming and J lost 1 base, with 9 bases between them. This CDR3 is 12 amino acids long. Per the germline V gene, CDR1 is MDHEN and CDR2 is SYDVKM. The CDR3 protein is CASYTENTEAFF. CDR3 sequence (DNA): TGTGCCAGTTATACGGAGAACACTGAAGCTTTCTTT.

This chain uses TRBV5-6 with TRBJ1-1; 7 bases align to TRBD1. The CDR3 is made up of 14 amino acids. V lost 4 bases and J lost 2; bases outside the gene matches: 5. CDR1 and CDR2 (germline): SGHDT, YYEEEE. This CDR3 is CASSRGDSNTEAFF. CDR3 in DNA: TGTGCCAGCAGCCGGGGGGACAGTAACACTGAAGCTTTCTTT.

This chain links TRBV7-2 with TRBJ2-6; D possibly corresponds to TRBD2 (5 bases). The CDR3 loop spans 16 amino acids. Between the trimmed V and J ends, which lost 5 bases and 2 bases, there was a span of 13 bases. The V gene's germline CDR1 is SGHTA and CDR2 FQGNSA. In DNA, the CDR3 is TGTGCCAGCAGCCCCCTGGCCGGGACTGGGGCCAACGTCCTGACTTTC. The encoded protein is CASSPLAGTGANVLTF.

As DNA, the CDR3 is TGTGCCAGCTCACCAGTCGACACGGGAGGGCCCCAGCATTTT. Protein product: CASSPVDTGGPQHF. V and J are TRBV18 and TRBJ1-5; the D is unclear. The germline V gene has CDR1 KGHSH and CDR2 LQKENI. The CDR3 contains 14 residues. The ends were cut back, 2 bases at V and 9 bases at J, with 14 bases in the middle.

V gene TRBV7-9 combines with J gene TRBJ1-1, with a tentative D call TRBD1 (6 bases). Per germline, CDR1 SEHNR and CDR2 FQNEAQ (reference sequence). The CDR3 length is 12 residues. Trimming pared 6 bases from V and 1 base from J, leaving 6 bases between. The CDR3 protein is CASRQGNTEAFF. The CDR3 DNA reads as TGTGCCAGCAGACAGGGGAACACTGAAGCTTTCTTT.

This clone was seen a single time. V is TRBV11-2 and J is TRBJ1-2; D not certain. The germline V gene encodes CDR1 SGHAT and CDR2 FQNNGV. The germline V and J ends were trimmed by 0 bases and 2 bases, with 13 bases remaining between them. The CDR3 spans 16 residues. CDR3: CASSLEWPTENYGYTF. As DNA, the CDR3 is TGTGCCAGCAGCTTAGAGTGGCCCACAGAGAACTATGGCTACACCTTC. Combining the CDR3 with reference TRBV11-2 and TRBJ1-2 gives the whole variable domain EAGVAQSPRYKIIEKRQSVAFWCNPISGHATLYWYQQILGQGPKLLIQFQNNGVVDDSQLPKDRFSAERLKGVDSTLKIQPAKLEDSAVYLCASSLEWPTENYGYTFGSGTRLTVV.

Concerning this clone: In the same sample, other DNA sequences code for this CDR3. The V call is TRBV28, the J call TRBJ2-7; 9 bases are a match to TRBD1. There are 13 residues in the CDR3. The germline V gene encodes CDR1 MDHEN and CDR2 SYDVKM. Trimming took 5 bases from V and 2 from J; bases not matched to a gene: 1. The CDR3 DNA follows: TGTGCCAGCAGTAGACAGGGGGCCTACGAGCAGTACTTC. Protein sequence: CASSRQGAYEQYF.

The V gene is TRBV7-9, the J gene TRBJ2-1; 8 bases map to TRBD1. Germline assignment: CDR1 SEHNR and CDR2 FQNEAQ (reference sequence). Trimming at V came to 8 bases and at J to 5 bases, leaving 14 bases not matched to a gene. CDR3 length: 16 residues. The CDR3 sequence is CASVIHPGQVDNEQFF. The DNA for the CDR3 is TGTGCCAGCGTCATCCACCCGGGACAGGTGGACAATGAGCAGTTCTTC.

V is TRBV27 and J is TRBJ1-1; D is perhaps TRBD1 (5 bases). Germline values: CDR1 MNHEY, CDR2 SMNVEV (reference sequence). V was clipped by 6 bases and J by 10 bases, with 21 bases between them. This CDR3 contains 14 residues. DNA for the CDR3: TGTGCCAGCAGCAACCTCCGGGACTCTGGGGGAGCTTTCTTT. The encoded protein is CASSNLRDSGGAFF.

The V and J genes are TRBV5-1 and TRBJ1-2, with a tentative D call TRBD1 (6 bases). This CDR3 is 13 amino acids long. The germline gives CDR1 SGHRS, CDR2 YFSETQ. V lost 4 bases and J 3 bases, leaving 10 bases between the germline ends. The CDR3: CASSPHRDYGYTF. DNA for the CDR3: TGCGCCAGCAGCCCCCACAGGGACTATGGCTACACCTTC.

The rearrangement uses TRBV6-5 and TRBJ1-3; D is unclear. The germline V and J ends were trimmed by 6 bases and 0 bases, with 9 bases remaining between them. The germline V gene encodes CDR1 MNHEY and CDR2 SVGAGI. This CDR3 comprises 14 residues. The CDR3 protein is CASSLSVSGNTIYF. The CDR3, as DNA: TGTGCCAGCAGCTTGTCCGTCTCTGGAAACACCATATATTTT.

The gene calls are TRBV7-7 and TRBJ2-7; D is perhaps TRBD2 (5 bases). This CDR3 is built from 14 residues. Germline-derived CDR1 and CDR2 are SSHAT and FNYEAQ (reference sequence). Trimming pared 5 bases from V and 6 bases from J, leaving 17 bases between. CDR3 amino acids: CASSPSSGSGEQYF. CDR3 DNA: TGTGCCAGCAGCCCAAGCTCGGGGAGTGGCGAGCAGTACTTC. Combining the CDR3 with reference TRBV7-7 and TRBJ2-7 gives the whole variable domain GAGVSQSPRYKVTKRGQDVTLRCDPISSHATLYWYQQALGQGPEFLTYFNYEAQPDKSGLPSDRFSAERPEGSISTLTIQRTEQRDSAMYRCASSPSSGSGEQYFGPGTRLTVT.

Remarks on this clone: Other nucleotide sequences from this sample produce the same CDR3. V and J are TRBV28 and TRBJ1-1; D unresolved. The CDR3 covers 13 residues. V shed 3 bases and J shed 1 base, with 6 bases lying between them. From germline, CDR1 is MDHEN and CDR2 SYDVKM. This chain's CDR3 is CASSFPGNTEAFF. The DNA of the CDR3 is TGTGCCAGCAGTTTCCCCGGGAACACTGAAGCTTTCTTT.

The chain joins TRBV28 to TRBJ2-1; D is undetermined. Trimming cost V 2 bases and J 3 bases, with 8 bases left between them. Germline CDR1 is MDHEN and CDR2 is SYDVKM. CDR3 size: 14 residues. CDR3 loop: CASSLPTRYNEQFF. As DNA, the CDR3 is TGTGCCAGCAGTTTACCCACGCGCTACAATGAGCAGTTCTTC.

This clone was found once. The chain employs TRBV15 and TRBJ2-7; 8 bases agree with TRBD2. This CDR3 has 16 amino acids. Per germline, CDR1 LNHNV and CDR2 YYDKDF (reference sequence). V was pared by 3 bases and J by 2 bases, with 9 bases of the junction left unmatched. CDR3 bases: TGTGCCACCAGCAGGGTGGCTAGCGGGTACCCCTACGAGCAGTACTTC. Amino acids: CATSRVASGYPYEQYF.

The chain carries TRBV27 and TRBJ2-7; 7 nucleotides align to TRBD2. This CDR3 has 16 amino acids. V shed 0 bases and J 0 bases; nucleotides not matched to a gene: 5. CDR1 is MNHEY, CDR2 SMNVEV, per germline (reference sequence). The CDR3: CASSLSSSGASYEQYF. DNA for the CDR3: TGTGCCAGCAGTTTATCATCCAGCGGGGCCTCCTACGAGCAGTACTTC.

This clone was seen just once. The V gene is TRBV30, the J gene TRBJ1-5; D not certain. V dropped 2 bases and J dropped 4 bases, with 12 bases sitting between them. The CDR3 contains 14 residues. The V gene's germline CDR1 is GTSNPN and CDR2 SVGIG (reference sequence). CDR3 DNA sequence: TGTGCCTGGAGTACTCTCGTGCTTAATCAGCCCCAGCATTTT. It specifies CAWSTLVLNQPQHF.

This chain uses TRBV6-5 with TRBJ1-4; 7 bases align to TRBD1. This CDR3 has 14 residues. Trimming at V came to 7 bases and at J to 5 bases, leaving 7 bases not matched to a gene. CDR1 is MNHEY, CDR2 SVGAGI, per germline. The CDR3 here is CASTPRGPNEKLFF. The CDR3 coding sequence is TGTGCCAGCACCCCGAGGGGGCCCAATGAAAAACTGTTTTTT.

CDR3 amino acids: CASSLNGAVQYF. As DNA, the CDR3 is TGTGCCAGCAGTTTAAATGGGGCGGTGCAGTACTTC. The V call is TRBV27, the J call TRBJ2-7, with a tentative D call TRBD1 (5 bases). Per the germline V gene, CDR1 is MNHEY and CDR2 is SMNVEV (reference sequence). V gave up 2 bases and J gave up 9 bases, with 11 bases separating them. CDR3 size: 12 residues.

This chain joins TRBV5-1 and TRBJ2-5; 7 bases match TRBD1. Germline lookup yields CDR1 SGHRS and CDR2 YFSETQ. V shed 0 bases, J shed 5 bases, and the junction held 7 bases outside the gene matches. The CDR3 is 15 amino acids. The CDR3 nucleotides read TGCGCCAGCAGCTTGGTATTGCAGGGGGTTGAGACCCAGTACTTC. This gives the protein CASSLVLQGVETQYF.

V and J are TRBV5-1 and TRBJ1-2; the match to TRBD1 covers 10 bases. CDR1 SGHRS and CDR2 YFSETQ come from the germline V gene. This CDR3 has 14 residues. Trimming removed 5 bases from V and 4 bases from J; junction bases left unmatched: 5. The CDR3: CASRETGGPYGYTF. DNA of the CDR3: TGCGCCAGCAGGGAGACAGGGGGCCCCTATGGCTACACCTTC.

The chain uses TRBV30 and TRBJ2-5, with TRBD2 as a possible D gene (5 bases). CDR3 length: 13 amino acids. Germline V lookup: CDR1 GTSNPN, CDR2 SVGIG (reference sequence). V dropped 0 bases and J dropped 0 bases, with 5 bases sitting between them. CDR3 amino acids: CAWSVDYQETQYF. The CDR3, as DNA: TGTGCCTGGAGTGTGGACTACCAAGAGACCCAGTACTTC.

This clone was observed a handful of times. Other DNA sequences of this sample code for an identical CDR3. The chain links TRBV2 to TRBJ1-5; D is uncertain. Germline-derived CDR1 and CDR2 are SNHLY and FYNNEI. The CDR3 runs 14 residues. Trimming pared 3 bases from V and 2 bases from J, leaving 8 bases between. The DNA for the CDR3 is TGTGCCAGCAGTGACTTGGGAGGCAATCAGCCCCAGCATTTT. This sequence encodes CASSDLGGNQPQHF. The variable domain in full, completed from reference TRBV2 and TRBJ1-5, reads EPEVTQTPSHQVTQMGQEVILRCVPISNHLYFYWYRQILGQKVEFLVSFYNNEISEKSEIFDDQFSVERPDGSNFTLKIRSTKLEDSAMYFCASSDLGGNQPQHFGDGTRLSIL.

The V and J genes are TRBV28 and TRBJ1-2, with D uncertain. The CDR3 has 13 amino acids. Germline V gene lookup returns CDR1 MDHEN and CDR2 SYDVKM. V lost 5 bases, J lost 5 bases, and 12 bases lay in between. CDR3 in amino acids: CASSPSTAYGYTF. The CDR3 nucleotides read TGTGCCAGCAGTCCGTCGACGGCATATGGCTACACCTTC.